Listed below are T cell receptor beta chains from one sample, sequenced in a study of blood T cells in healthy people across ages. A single record per CDR3 protein comes from TCRdb applying MiXCR to the 5' RACE reads. The sample holds over 600,000 distinct CDR3 sequences, 21% seen once. Sequences were obtained from blood. The receptors were gathered from a man aged 65 to 85 in good health. Each CDR3 is given with its conserved first and last residue. The order of the fields is V gene, J gene, D gene, clone size, CDR3 DNA, CDR3 protein. D genes are given only for firm matches. Size is stated for part of the rows, as once, few or many counts, or as a class when the clone is expanded.

V gene: TRBV24-1; J gene: TRBJ2-5; D gene: TRBD2; clone size: -; CDR3 DNA: TGTGCCGCGGGGGATGGGCAGGAGACCCAGTACTTC; CDR3 protein: CAAGDGQETQYF
V gene: TRBV6-2/TRBV6-3; J gene: TRBJ1-1; D gene: -; clone size: -; CDR3 DNA: TGTGCCAGCACTTACCGGGGGCTCCGAGTCACTGAAGCTTTCTTT; CDR3 protein: CASTYRGLRVTEAFF
V gene: TRBV2; J gene: TRBJ2-7; D gene: -; clone size: few; CDR3 DNA: TGTGCCAGCAGCGAGAAGATTTACGAGCAGTACTTC; CDR3 protein: CASSEKIYEQYF
V gene: TRBV20-1; J gene: TRBJ2-1; D gene: TRBD2; clone size: -; CDR3 DNA: TGCAGTGCTCCCACCGGGCGGGAGTGGAATCTTGAGCAGTTCTTC; CDR3 protein: CSAPTGREWNLEQFF
V gene: TRBV29-1; J gene: TRBJ2-7; D gene: -; clone size: few; CDR3 DNA: TGCAGCGTTGAATACCCGAGACAGGACTACGAGCAGTACTTC; CDR3 protein: CSVEYPRQDYEQYF
V gene: TRBV3-1; J gene: TRBJ2-1; D gene: TRBD2; clone size: few; CDR3 DNA: TGTGCCAGCAGTTCTAGAGGGACTAGCGGAGCTGGCTACAATGAGCAGTTCTTC; CDR3 protein: CASSSRGTSGAGYNEQFF
V gene: TRBV20-1; J gene: TRBJ1-2; D gene: TRBD1; clone size: -; CDR3 DNA: TGCAGTGCTAGACACTCAGGGGGCTATGGCTACACCTTC; CDR3 protein: CSARHSGGYGYTF
V gene: TRBV4-3; J gene: TRBJ2-4; D gene: -; clone size: few; CDR3 DNA: TGCGCCAGCAGCCAAGACGACTACACCAAAAACATTCAGTACTTC; CDR3 protein: CASSQDDYTKNIQYF
V gene: TRBV20-1; J gene: TRBJ2-5; D gene: TRBD2; clone size: -; CDR3 DNA: TGCAGTGCTACGATTTCTAGCGGGAGTCCCCAAGAGACCCAGTACTTC; CDR3 protein: CSATISSGSPQETQYF
V gene: TRBV19; J gene: TRBJ2-7; D gene: -; clone size: -; CDR3 DNA: TGTGCCAGTAAGGTCATCAGCAGCTCCTACGAGCAGTACTTC; CDR3 protein: CASKVISSSYEQYF
V gene: TRBV11-2; J gene: TRBJ1-5; D gene: -; clone size: -; CDR3 DNA: TGTGCCAGCAGCCAGTTTAATCAGCCCCAGCATTTT; CDR3 protein: CASSQFNQPQHF
V gene: TRBV20-1; J gene: TRBJ2-5; D gene: TRBD2; clone size: -; CDR3 DNA: TGCAGTGCTAGCGGGACTAGCGGGGCCCAAGAGACCCAGTACTTC; CDR3 protein: CSASGTSGAQETQYF
V gene: TRBV4-1; J gene: TRBJ2-1; D gene: TRBD2; clone size: few; CDR3 DNA: TGCGCCAGCAGCCAAGACACGGTTCTAGCGGGATTAAATGAGCAGTTCTTC; CDR3 protein: CASSQDTVLAGLNEQFF
V gene: TRBV6-1; J gene: TRBJ1-2; D gene: TRBD1; clone size: few; CDR3 DNA: TGTGCCAGCATTCAGCCCGGGACAGGGGGCACTAACTATGGCTACACCTTC; CDR3 protein: CASIQPGTGGTNYGYTF
V gene: TRBV7-6; J gene: TRBJ2-2; D gene: -; clone size: few; CDR3 DNA: TGTGCCAGCAGCTTAGTTACGGGAGTTACCGGGGAGCTGTTTTTT; CDR3 protein: CASSLVTGVTGELFF
V gene: TRBV21-1; J gene: TRBJ2-7; D gene: -; clone size: -; CDR3 DNA: TGTGCCAGCAGCAACCACAGGGGGATCTTCCACGAGCAGTACTTC; CDR3 protein: CASSNHRGIFHEQYF
V gene: TRBV5-1; J gene: TRBJ2-1; D gene: TRBD2; clone size: few; CDR3 DNA: TGCGCCAGCAGCTTTATGACTAGCAGTTCCTACAATGAGCAGTTCTTC; CDR3 protein: CASSFMTSSSYNEQFF
V gene: TRBV20-1; J gene: TRBJ2-7; D gene: TRBD2; clone size: few; CDR3 DNA: TGCAGTGCTAGTCCGGGACTAGCGGGAGGGCCCCGCTCCTACGAGCAGTACTTC; CDR3 protein: CSASPGLAGGPRSYEQYF
V gene: TRBV9; J gene: TRBJ2-2; D gene: -; clone size: -; CDR3 DNA: TGTGCCAGCAGCGCAACGGAGAGGGGGTTCGGGGAGCTGTTTTTT; CDR3 protein: CASSATERGFGELFF
V gene: TRBV20-1; J gene: TRBJ2-5; D gene: TRBD2; clone size: -; CDR3 DNA: TGCAGTGCTAGAGATCAGCTAGCGGGTAACCAAGAGACCCAGTACTTC; CDR3 protein: CSARDQLAGNQETQYF
V gene: TRBV18; J gene: TRBJ2-1; D gene: TRBD1; clone size: -; CDR3 DNA: TGTGCCAGCTCACGACTAATTGCCGGGACAGGGGAAGTCTATGAGCAGTTCTTC; CDR3 protein: CASSRLIAGTGEVYEQFF
V gene: TRBV6-2/TRBV6-3; J gene: TRBJ1-5; D gene: TRBD1; clone size: -; CDR3 DNA: TGTGCCAGCAGCAGAAACAGGGGCCGGGGCAATCAGCCCCAGCATTTT; CDR3 protein: CASSRNRGRGNQPQHF
V gene: TRBV4-1; J gene: TRBJ2-7; D gene: -; clone size: -; CDR3 DNA: TGCGCCAGCAGCCAAGAAGGGGGGAGGTGGTACGAGCAGTACTTC; CDR3 protein: CASSQEGGRWYEQYF
V gene: TRBV18; J gene: TRBJ2-7; D gene: TRBD1; clone size: once; CDR3 DNA: TGTGCCAGCTCACCGGGAACGGGACAGTCCTACGAGCAGTACTTC; CDR3 protein: CASSPGTGQSYEQYF
V gene: TRBV6-5; J gene: TRBJ2-5; D gene: -; clone size: -; CDR3 DNA: TGTGCCAGCAGTTACTCGTTTAGTGGCCTCCAAGAGACCCAGTACTTC; CDR3 protein: CASSYSFSGLQETQYF